This T cell receptor beta chain was sequenced for a study of blood T cell repertoires in COVID-19 (dated by TCRdb to the early 2020s). Study-level background: Samples covering the acute and convalescent phases of COVID-19 were provided by collaborators in the United States, Italy and Spain. Where available, HLA class I and class II types were obtained from metadata supplied by the sample provider rather than from assay-based typing. Subjects who had been exposed to COVID-19, were actively infected with it, or had recovered from it provided the deeply sampled blood TCRbeta repertoires that made up the dataset. Sample metadata almost always included a de-identified subject ID, COVID-19 status, age in years and sex. The prospective study material was composed of cDNA or gDNA derived from T cells, B-cell-depleted T cells, or PBMCs. The samples were drawn from the first 160 participants of the ongoing ImmuneRACE study and from 1,254 subjects provided by 6 global collaborators. The repertoires were released in a freely available public database meant as a resource for research on the immune response to SARS-CoV-2.

The paper's findings and limits, for the study overall: The amount of clinical and demographic metadata varied by source and participant and was provided uncurated.

The germline V gene supplies CDR1 MNHEY and CDR2 SVGAGI. From cysteine to phenylalanine, the CDR3 is 15 amino acids long. The read is trimmed to its CDR3 DNA, 45 bases read in frame from base 1. V gives up 0 bases and J gives up 2 bases, and the segment between their germline ends measures 9 bases. The immunoSEQ Assay, a bias-controlled multiplex PCR, was used to amplify TCRbeta CDR3 regions from genomic DNA. The paper's processing steps were these. Nucleated cell counts per sample were estimated from amplification of reference gene primers within the assay. To quantify the absolute abundance of each unique TCRbeta CDR3 rearrangement, sequence reads were collapsed and filtered. For each sample, productive Simpson clonality was calculated by taking the square root of Simpson's diversity index across productive rearrangements. This immuneACCESS table, as held by TCRdb, lists in-frame sequences with V and J called but not all clones. Of the missing ones, under half trace to an unresolved V gene in checked studies; the others have no known cause. The V and J calls and clone size were taken over from that table, and D and trimming were inferred from the DNA. Within this sample are roughly 30,000 clones, with about 80% of them counted one time only. Roughly 40% of the sample lies in the top ten.

Collaborating institutions collected whole blood in K2EDTA tubes following their own protocols. For TCRbeta analysis, collaborators shipped samples in one of three forms: frozen whole blood, isolated PBMCs, or DNA extracted from either of those sample types. Worth noting for this clone: It has no known antigen specificity. No base quality values were provided; no much bigger clone lies one nucleotide off.

The sample taken for sequencing was peripheral blood. The receptor was isolated from a man between 70 and 80 years old with acute or convalescent COVID-19. The chain joins TRBV6-5 to TRBJ2-3; no D segment can be confidently identified. The CDR3 protein sequence reads: CASSYSFGPTDTQYF. The nucleotide sequence reads as follows: TGTGCCAGCAGTTACTCATTTGGGCCCACAGATACGCAGTATTTT.